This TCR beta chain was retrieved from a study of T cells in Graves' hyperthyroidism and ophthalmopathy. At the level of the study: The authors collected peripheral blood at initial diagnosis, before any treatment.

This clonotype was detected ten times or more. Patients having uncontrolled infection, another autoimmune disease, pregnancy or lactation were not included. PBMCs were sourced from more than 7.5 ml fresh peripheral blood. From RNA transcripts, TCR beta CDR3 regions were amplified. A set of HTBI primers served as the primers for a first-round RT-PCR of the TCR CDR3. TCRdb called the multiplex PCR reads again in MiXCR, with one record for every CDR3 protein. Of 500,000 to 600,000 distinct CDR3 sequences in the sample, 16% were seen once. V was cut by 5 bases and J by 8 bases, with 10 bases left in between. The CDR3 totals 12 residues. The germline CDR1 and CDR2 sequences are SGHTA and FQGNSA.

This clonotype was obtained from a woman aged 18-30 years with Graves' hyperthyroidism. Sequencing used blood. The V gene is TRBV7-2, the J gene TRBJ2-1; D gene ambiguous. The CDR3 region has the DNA TGTGCCAGCAGCGAAGGATCTTATGAGCAGTTCTTC. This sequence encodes CASSEGSYEQFF.